The 23 T cell receptor beta chains reported below all come from one sample, sequenced in a study of T cell changes during pregnancy in multiple sclerosis. Profiled with immunoSEQ multiplex PCR; TCRdb holds only in-frame clones, not every one. The sample consists of about 100,000 clones, just over 90% of them appearing once. Sequenced material: peripheral blood, taken after pregnancy. All receptors derive from a female donor with multiple sclerosis, enrolled in a pregnancy study.

This clone has only a few counts. V usage is TRBV18 and J usage is TRBJ1-4; no clear D. Germline V gene lookup returns CDR1 KGHSH and CDR2 LQKENI. The V gene lost 4 bases and the J gene lost 8 bases, with 11 bases spanning the gap. The CDR3 spans 13 residues. CDR3 bases: TGTGCCAGCTCACTGTCCAGGCAGGAAAAACTGTTTTTT. Translating it yields CASSLSRQEKLFF. Complete variable domain (other parts from reference TRBV18 and TRBJ1-4): NAGVMQNPRHLVRRRGQEARLRCSPMKGHSHVYWYRQLPEEGLKFMVYLQKENIIDESGMPKERFSAEFPKEGPSILRIQQVVRGDSAAYFCASSLSRQEKLFFGSGTQLSVL.

This sequence joins TRBV7-8 and TRBJ1-1; D is possibly TRBD1 (6 bases). Germline CDR1 and CDR2: SGHVS and FQNEAQ. V gave up 0 bases and J gave up 6 bases, with 17 bases separating them. The CDR3 is 16 residues long. DNA of the CDR3: TGTGCCAGCAGCTTAGCGCGTCCAGGGGTCGGATCTGAAGCTTTCTTT. Translated, it gives CASSLARPGVGSEAFF.

This chain joins TRBV4-1 and TRBJ2-2; D might be TRBD2 (7 bases). V was shortened by 0 bases and J by 6 bases, with 11 bases between the two germline ends. The germline CDR1 and CDR2 sequences are MGHRA and YSYEKL. The CDR3 loop spans 15 amino acids. The CDR3 sequence is CASSQDPGGPGELFF. The CDR3 nucleotides read TGCGCCAGCAGCCAAGATCCGGGGGGCCCCGGGGAGCTGTTTTTT.

On this clone: In the same sample, other DNA sequences code for this CDR3. The DNA of the CDR3 is TGTGCCAGCAGCAGTTCCGGGACAGGCAATTCACCCCTCCACTTT. Its translation is CASSSSGTGNSPLHF. V and J are TRBV5-4 and TRBJ1-6, with TRBD1 matching 8 bases. With 4 bases clipped from V and 7 bases from J, the junction kept 7 bases outside the gene matches. The length of the CDR3 is 15 residues. Germline V lookup: CDR1 SGHNT, CDR2 YYREEE (reference sequence).

CDR3 bases: TGTGCCAGTAACGGGCTGGGACAGGGAGGGTATGGCTACACCTTC. Its translation is CASNGLGQGGYGYTF. This chain connects TRBV19 to TRBJ1-2, with 9 bases aligning to TRBD1. The CDR3 has 15 residues. The trim removed 7 bases at V and 5 bases at J, leaving 11 bases unmatched. The V gene's germline CDR1 is LNHDA and CDR2 SQIVND (reference sequence).

This chain uses TRBV15 with TRBJ2-7; possibly TRBD1 for D (5 bases). Trimming shortened V by 1 base and J by 2 bases, and 15 bases separated the two germline ends. Germline assignment: CDR1 LNHNV and CDR2 YYDKDF (reference sequence). The CDR3 is 16 residues long. CDR3 loop: CATSRGVVDTTYEQYF. CDR3 DNA: TGTGCCACCAGCAGAGGTGTTGTGGACACCACCTACGAGCAGTACTTC.

The rearrangement uses TRBV5-1 and TRBJ2-5; TRBD1 matches 7 bases. Germline assignment: CDR1 SGHRS and CDR2 YFSETQ. J was trimmed by 2 bases and V by 4 bases; bases with no gene match: 5. CDR3 length: 14 residues. This CDR3 reads CASSPTDRQETQYF. In nucleotides, the CDR3 is TGCGCCAGCAGCCCTACGGACAGGCAAGAGACCCAGTACTTC. The full variable domain, rest sourced from reference TRBV5-1 and TRBJ2-5, is KAGVTQTPRYLIKTRGQQVTLSCSPISGHRSVSWYQQTPGQGLQFLFEYFSETQRNKGNFPGRFSGRQFSNSRSEMNVSTLELGDSALYLCASSPTDRQETQYFGPGTRLLVL.

The chain joins TRBV14 to TRBJ1-4, with D uncertain. This CDR3 is built from 14 residues. V was trimmed by 0 bases and J by 10 bases, leaving 12 bases between them. Germline V gene sequence: CDR1 SGHDN, CDR2 FVKESK. CDR3 sequence reads: CASSQERSLGKLFF. The DNA of the CDR3 is TGTGCCAGCAGCCAAGAGCGGAGTTTAGGAAAACTGTTTTTT.

The V and J genes are TRBV9 and TRBJ1-6, with 7 positions matching TRBD1. Trimming cost V 3 bases and J 9 bases; bases outside gene matches: 9. CDR1 is SGDLS and CDR2 is YYNGEE in the germline V gene. CDR3 length: 15 amino acids. CDR3 nucleotides: TGTGCCAGCAGCGAGGCGACAGGGATTGGTTCACCCCTCCACTTT. It yields the protein CASSEATGIGSPLHF.

This chain connects TRBV7-3 to TRBJ2-1; 8 positions match TRBD2. V lost 5 bases, J lost 10 bases, and 7 bases stayed unmatched. Germline CDR1 reads SGHTA; CDR2 reads FQGTGA. This CDR3 is 13 amino acids long. The CDR3: CASSQSLAGEQFF. Written as DNA, the CDR3 is TGTGCCAGCAGCCAAAGCCTAGCGGGCGAGCAGTTCTTC.

This clone has only a few counts. The chain is built from TRBV21-1 and TRBJ2-1; the table's TRBD1 call for D was not verified on the DNA. TRBV21-1 is termed a pseudogene. The CDR3 is 13 amino acids. The CDR3 sequence: CASSKVRSQEQFF. In DNA, the CDR3 is TGTGCCAGCAGCAAAGTCCGCTCTCAGGAGCAGTTCTTC.

The chain carries TRBV9 and TRBJ1-3; D call uncertain. Germline CDR1 and CDR2: SGDLS and YYNGEE. CDR3 length equals 16 residues. V lost 0 bases and J lost 0, with 10 bases in between. The CDR3 region is CASSVVPLSSGNTIYF. CDR3 sequence (DNA): TGTGCCAGCAGCGTAGTGCCCTTGAGCTCTGGAAACACCATATATTTT.

This chain links TRBV9 with TRBJ2-3; D may be TRBD1 (6 bases). The CDR3 totals 16 residues. V was cut by 2 bases and J by 5 bases, with 18 bases left in between. Germline V gives CDR1 SGDLS, CDR2 YYNGEE. The CDR3 DNA is TGTGCCAGCAGCGTTACCTTGGGGGCCGGTGGAGATACGCAGTATTTT. It codes for CASSVTLGAGGDTQYF.

CDR3 in amino acids: CASTEGGSWGYTF. The CDR3 nucleotides read TGTGCCAGTACCGAAGGGGGTTCTTGGGGCTACACCTTC. This chain joins TRBV19 and TRBJ1-2; a possible D gene is TRBD1 (6 bases). The ends were cut back, 7 bases at V and 8 bases at J, with 17 bases in the middle. Germline assignment: CDR1 LNHDA and CDR2 SQIVND (reference sequence). The CDR3 consists of 13 residues. Variable domain in full (rest from reference TRBV19 and TRBJ1-2): DGGITQSPKYLFRKEGQNVTLSCEQNLNHDAMYWYRQDPGQGLRLIYYSQIVNDFQKGDIAEGYSVSREKKESFPLTVTSAQKNPTAFYLCASTEGGSWGYTFGSGTRLTVV.

This chain links TRBV9 with TRBJ1-6; TRBD1 aligns across 7 bases. The V segment lost 2 bases and the J segment 8 bases; nucleotides outside the gene matches: 4. In germline, CDR1 is SGDLS, CDR2 YYNGEE. This CDR3 contains 14 residues. Written as DNA, the CDR3 is TGTGCCAGCAGCGTGACAGGGAATGATTCACCCCTCCACTTT. Translated, it gives CASSVTGNDSPLHF.

This clone has a handful of counts. The chain has TRBV7-9 and TRBJ1-2; perhaps TRBD1 as D (6 bases). The CDR3 sequence is 16 residues long. Germline CDR1 and CDR2: SEHNR and FQNEAQ (reference sequence). V was pared by 3 bases and J by 1 base, with 15 bases between. The CDR3 DNA sequence: TGTGCCAGCAGCTTCTATGGGGACACTCTTAACTATGGCTACACCTTC. Amino acids: CASSFYGDTLNYGYTF.

This clone occurred a few times. This chain connects TRBV13 to TRBJ2-2; TRBD2 matches at 8 bases. Looked up from germline, CDR1 is PRHDT and CDR2 is FYEKMQ (reference sequence). V trimming: 5 bases; J trimming: 14 bases; junction bases outside the gene matches: 10. The CDR3 sequence is 13 residues long. CDR3 amino acids: CASSRNPGGLLFF. The CDR3 coding sequence is TGTGCCAGCAGCCGCAATCCGGGGGGGCTACTGTTTTTT.

The J gene is TRBJ2-7, the V gene TRBV5-6; tentatively, D is TRBD1 (5 bases). This CDR3 spans 13 amino acids. Germline V gene sequence: CDR1 SGHDT, CDR2 YYEEEE. The ends were cut back, 0 bases at V and 4 bases at J, with 8 bases in the middle. The CDR3 here is CASSLGGMYEQYF. CDR3 nucleotide sequence: TGTGCCAGCAGCTTGGGGGGCATGTACGAGCAGTACTTC.

V and J are TRBV5-1 and TRBJ2-6; 7 bases fit TRBD1. CDR3 length equals 18 residues. In germline, CDR1 is SGHRS, CDR2 YFSETQ. With 3 bases clipped from V and 2 bases from J, the junction kept 11 bases outside the gene matches. The CDR3 is CASSYQAITGAGANVLTF. In DNA form, the CDR3 reads TGCGCCAGCAGCTACCAAGCGATAACAGGGGCTGGGGCCAACGTCCTGACTTTC.

The chain couples TRBV16 to TRBJ2-2; 7 bases fit TRBD1. The CDR3 is made up of 15 amino acids. The V gene's germline CDR1 is KGHSY and CDR2 FQNENV. Trimming removed 5 bases from V and 1 base from J; junction bases left unmatched: 4. The CDR3 DNA follows: TGTGCCAGCAGCGTCAACAGGGGGAACACCGGGGAGCTGTTTTTT. This encodes CASSVNRGNTGELFF.

This rearrangement joins TRBV15 to TRBJ2-5, with D maybe TRBD2 (5 bases). Trimming removed 1 base at V and 0 bases at J, with 6 bases between. The germline CDR1 and CDR2 sequences are LNHNV and YYDKDF (reference sequence). The CDR3 consists of 14 residues. The CDR3 spells CATSRGTYQETQYF. The CDR3 DNA reads as TGTGCCACCAGCAGAGGGACTTACCAAGAGACCCAGTACTTC. The full variable domain, with the rest looked up from reference TRBV15 and TRBJ2-5, is DAMVIQNPRYQVTQFGKPVTLSCSQTLNHNVMYWYQQKSSQAPKLLFHYYDKDFNNEADTPDNFQSRRPNTSFCFLDIRSPGLGDTAMYLCATSRGTYQETQYFGPGTRLLVL.

V usage is TRBV6-6 and J usage is TRBJ2-1; 7 bases fit TRBD1. Germline assignment: CDR1 MNHNY and CDR2 SVGAGI (reference sequence). V trimming: 9 bases; J trimming: 5 bases; junction bases outside the gene matches: 10. The CDR3 is 14 amino acids. CDR3 bases: TGTGCCAGACTTTCGACCAGGGGGAACAATGAGCAGTTCTTC. Encoded protein: CARLSTRGNNEQFF.

This sequence joins TRBV27 and TRBJ1-2; D may be TRBD1 (5 bases). The CDR3 is made up of 12 amino acids. V was clipped by 6 bases and J by 5 bases, with 10 bases between them. Germline V gene sequence: CDR1 MNHEY, CDR2 SMNVEV (reference sequence). The CDR3 DNA sequence: TGTGCCAGCAGCCGAGACAGATATGGCTACACCTTC. This sequence encodes CASSRDRYGYTF.